Listed below are T cell receptor beta chains from one sample, sequenced in a study of technical replicates of blood from a few donors. Profiling relied on immunoSEQ multiplex PCR, and the TCRdb table lists in-frame clones only, not all of them. Among about 59,000 clones listed, 93% were seen once. Sequences were obtained from PBMCs. Every receptor here comes from a human donor in good health. Some clones in this sample may be carry-over from other donors' samples. Each CDR3 is given with its conserved first and last residue. Expanded clones get a size class; other rows say once, few or many, or leave the size out.

CDR3aa,v_gene,len,abundance,j_gene
CASSQQGQVGGKFF,TRBV14,14,-,TRBJ2-1
CASSLGTGQETQYF,TRBV11-2,14,-,TRBJ2-5
CASSSGFGDEQYF,TRBV27,13,-,TRBJ2-7
CASSQDGGSTHNEQFF,TRBV4-2,16,-,TRBJ2-1
CASLYRWTSGRYEQYF,TRBV12-2,16,-,TRBJ2-7
CASSPGLALYEQYF,TRBV4-2,14,-,TRBJ2-7
CASSLTSGQNQPQHF,TRBV7-2,15,-,TRBJ1-5
CASSLQGGIPPYGYTF,TRBV7-8,16,-,TRBJ1-2
CASSHGGLRPEEETQYF,TRBV4-2,17,-,TRBJ2-5
CASSSQGAAGNTIYF,TRBV7-3,15,-,TRBJ1-3
CASNTQGFRETQYF,TRBV7-8,14,-,TRBJ2-5
CATKGAGGSYNEQFF,TRBV2,15,-,TRBJ2-1
CASSRLGGSSYNEQFF,TRBV9,16,once,TRBJ2-1
CASSIGSNTEAFF,TRBV5-1,13,once,TRBJ1-1
CASEGQSNYGYTF,TRBV9,13,-,TRBJ1-2
CASSLEGRDWETQYF,TRBV7-2,15,-,TRBJ2-5
CASTLEGDRGYTF,TRBV5-1,13,-,TRBJ1-2
CASSSTGTIPYEQYF,TRBV6-5,15,once,TRBJ2-7
CAFSSGSTDTQYF,TRBV30,13,once,TRBJ2-3
CASSWREYSNQPQHF,TRBV7-8,15,-,TRBJ1-5
CASSPAGNTEAFF,TRBV7-9,13,-,TRBJ1-1
CASSRTGASDEQYF,TRBV11-3,14,-,TRBJ2-7